This TCR beta chain was found in a study of cytomegalovirus exposure and HLA in healthy donors. In the PCR, 60 Vbeta and 13 Jbeta primers were used. Profiled with immunoSEQ multiplex PCR; TCRdb holds only in-frame clones, not every one. The sample includes 190,000 or so clones, around four fifths of them seen just once. Germline CDR1 is GTSNPN and CDR2 is SVGIG (reference sequence). The CDR3 is 13 residues long. V lost 0 bases and J lost 0, with 5 bases in between. The chain carries TRBV30 and TRBJ1-1; unclear D gene. The source material was PBMCs. This clonotype was sampled from a woman between 45 and 60 years old in good health and CMV-seropositive. The CDR3 DNA reads TGTGCCTGGAGTGTACAATTGAACACTGAAGCTTTCTTT. It translates to CAWSVQLNTEAFF.